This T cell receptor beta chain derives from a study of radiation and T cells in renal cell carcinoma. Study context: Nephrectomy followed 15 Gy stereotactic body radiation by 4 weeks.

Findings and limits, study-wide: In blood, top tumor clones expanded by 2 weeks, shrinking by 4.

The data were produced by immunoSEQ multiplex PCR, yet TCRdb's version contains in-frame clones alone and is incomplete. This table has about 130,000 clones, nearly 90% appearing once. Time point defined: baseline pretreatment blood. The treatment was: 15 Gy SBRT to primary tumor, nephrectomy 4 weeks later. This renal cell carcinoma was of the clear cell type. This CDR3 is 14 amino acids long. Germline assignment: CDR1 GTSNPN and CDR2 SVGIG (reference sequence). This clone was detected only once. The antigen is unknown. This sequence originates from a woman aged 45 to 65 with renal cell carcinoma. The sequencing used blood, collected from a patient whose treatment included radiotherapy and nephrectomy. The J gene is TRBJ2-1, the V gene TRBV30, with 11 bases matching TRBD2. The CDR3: CAAGTSGRSNEQFF. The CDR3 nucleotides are TGTGCTGCCGGGACTAGCGGCCGGAGTAATGAGCAGTTCTTC. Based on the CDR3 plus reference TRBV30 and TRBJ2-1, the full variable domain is SQTIHQWPATLVQPVGSPLSLECTVEGTSNPNLYWYRQAAGRGLQLLFYSVGIGQISSEVPQNLSASRPQDRQFILSSKKLLLSDSGFYLCAAGTSGRSNEQFFGPGTRLTVL.